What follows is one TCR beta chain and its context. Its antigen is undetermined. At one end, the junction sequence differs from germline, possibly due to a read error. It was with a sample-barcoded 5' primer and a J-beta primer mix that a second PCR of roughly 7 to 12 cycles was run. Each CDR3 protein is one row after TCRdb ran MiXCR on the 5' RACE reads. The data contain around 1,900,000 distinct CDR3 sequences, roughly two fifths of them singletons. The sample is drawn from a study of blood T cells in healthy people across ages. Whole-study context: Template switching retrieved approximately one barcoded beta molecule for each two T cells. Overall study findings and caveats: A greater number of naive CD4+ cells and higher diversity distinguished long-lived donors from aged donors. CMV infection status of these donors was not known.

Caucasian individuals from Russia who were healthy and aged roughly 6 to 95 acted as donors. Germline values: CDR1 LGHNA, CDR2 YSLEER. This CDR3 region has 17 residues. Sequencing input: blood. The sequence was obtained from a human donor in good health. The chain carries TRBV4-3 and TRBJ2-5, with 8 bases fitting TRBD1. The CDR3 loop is CASSPSRTRTGKETRYF. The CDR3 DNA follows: TGCGCCAGCAGCCCCTCAAGAACTCGGACAGGGAAAGAGACCCGGTACTTC.